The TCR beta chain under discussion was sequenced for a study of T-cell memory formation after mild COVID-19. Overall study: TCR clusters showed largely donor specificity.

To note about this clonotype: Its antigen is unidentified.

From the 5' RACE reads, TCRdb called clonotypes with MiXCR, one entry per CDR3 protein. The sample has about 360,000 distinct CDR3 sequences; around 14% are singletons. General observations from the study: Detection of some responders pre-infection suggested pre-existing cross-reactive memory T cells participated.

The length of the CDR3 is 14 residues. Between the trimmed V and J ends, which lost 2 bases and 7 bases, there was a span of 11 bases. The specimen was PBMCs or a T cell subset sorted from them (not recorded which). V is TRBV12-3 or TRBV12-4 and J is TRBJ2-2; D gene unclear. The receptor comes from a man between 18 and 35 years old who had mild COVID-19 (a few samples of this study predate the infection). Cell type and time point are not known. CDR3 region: CASSLLGRSGELFF. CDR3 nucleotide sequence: TGTGCCAGCAGTTTACTGGGAAGAAGCGGGGAGCTGTTTTTT.